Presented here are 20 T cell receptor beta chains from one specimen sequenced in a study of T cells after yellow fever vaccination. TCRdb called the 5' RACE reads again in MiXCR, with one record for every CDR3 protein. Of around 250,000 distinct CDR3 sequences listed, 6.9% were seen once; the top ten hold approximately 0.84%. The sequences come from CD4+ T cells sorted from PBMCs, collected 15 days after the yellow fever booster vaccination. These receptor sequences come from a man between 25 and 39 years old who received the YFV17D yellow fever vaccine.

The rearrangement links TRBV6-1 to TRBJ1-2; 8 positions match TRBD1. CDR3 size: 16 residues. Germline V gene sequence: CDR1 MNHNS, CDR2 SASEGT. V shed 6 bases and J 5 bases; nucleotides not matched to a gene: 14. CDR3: CASSEIRQGTMYGYTF. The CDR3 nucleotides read TGTGCCAGCAGCGAAATCAGACAGGGGACAATGTATGGCTACACCTTC.

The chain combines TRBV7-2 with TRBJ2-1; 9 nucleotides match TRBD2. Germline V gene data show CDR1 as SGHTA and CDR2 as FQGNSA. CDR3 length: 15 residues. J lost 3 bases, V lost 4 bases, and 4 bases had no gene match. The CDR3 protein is CASSWQTSGYNEQFF. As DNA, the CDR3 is TGTGCCAGCAGCTGGCAGACTAGCGGCTACAATGAGCAGTTCTTC.

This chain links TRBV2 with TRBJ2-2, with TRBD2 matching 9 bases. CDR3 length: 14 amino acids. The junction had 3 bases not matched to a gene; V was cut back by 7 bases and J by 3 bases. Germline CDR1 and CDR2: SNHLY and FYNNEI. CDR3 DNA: TGTGCCAGCAATAGCGGGAGACACACCGGGGAGCTGTTTTTT. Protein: CASNSGRHTGELFF.

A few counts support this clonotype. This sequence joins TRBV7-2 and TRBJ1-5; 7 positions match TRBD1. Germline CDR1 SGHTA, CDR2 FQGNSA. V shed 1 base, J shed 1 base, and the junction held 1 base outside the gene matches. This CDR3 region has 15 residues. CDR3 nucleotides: TGTGCCAGCAGCTTAGTACAGGGGAGCAATCAGCCCCAGCATTTT. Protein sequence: CASSLVQGSNQPQHF.

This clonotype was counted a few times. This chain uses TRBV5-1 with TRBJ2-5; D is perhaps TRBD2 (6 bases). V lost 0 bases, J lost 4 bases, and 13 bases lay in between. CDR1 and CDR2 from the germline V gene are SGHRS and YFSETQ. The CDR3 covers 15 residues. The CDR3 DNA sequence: TGCGCCAGCAGCTTGGGCGATGCGGGAACAGAGACCCAGTACTTC. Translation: CASSLGDAGTETQYF.

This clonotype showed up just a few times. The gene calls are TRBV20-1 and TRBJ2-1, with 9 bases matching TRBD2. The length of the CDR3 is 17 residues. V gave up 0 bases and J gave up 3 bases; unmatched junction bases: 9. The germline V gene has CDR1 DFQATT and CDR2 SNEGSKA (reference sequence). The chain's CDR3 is CSARDVRLADLYNEQFF. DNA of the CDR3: TGCAGTGCTAGAGATGTGAGACTAGCGGATCTCTACAATGAGCAGTTCTTC.

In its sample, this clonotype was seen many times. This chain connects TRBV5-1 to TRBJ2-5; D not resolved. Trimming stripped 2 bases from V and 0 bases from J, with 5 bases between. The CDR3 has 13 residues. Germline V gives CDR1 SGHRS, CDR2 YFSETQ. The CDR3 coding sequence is TGCGCCAGCAGCTTCTGGAACCAAGAGACCCAGTACTTC. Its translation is CASSFWNQETQYF.

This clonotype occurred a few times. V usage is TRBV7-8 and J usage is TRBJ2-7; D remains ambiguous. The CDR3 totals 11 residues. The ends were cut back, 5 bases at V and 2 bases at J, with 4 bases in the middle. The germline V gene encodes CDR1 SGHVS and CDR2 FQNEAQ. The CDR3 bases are TGTGCCAGCAGCCCCACCTACGAGCAGTACTTC. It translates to CASSPTYEQYF.

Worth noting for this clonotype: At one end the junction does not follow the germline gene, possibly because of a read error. The CDR3 region is CAGSAWTGTVSYEQYF. CDR3 nucleotides: TGCGCCGGCAGCGCATGGACAGGGACGGTGTCCTACGAGCAGTACTTC. The genes are TRBV5-1 and TRBJ2-7; 8 nucleotides match TRBD1. This CDR3 contains 16 residues. Germline V CDR1 and CDR2: SGHRS, YFSETQ.

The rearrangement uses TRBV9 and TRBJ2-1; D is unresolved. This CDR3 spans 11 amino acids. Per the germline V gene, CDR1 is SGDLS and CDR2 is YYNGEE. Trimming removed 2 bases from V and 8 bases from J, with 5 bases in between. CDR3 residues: CASSVLDEQFF. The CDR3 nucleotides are TGTGCCAGCAGCGTTTTAGATGAGCAGTTCTTC.

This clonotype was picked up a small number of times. For the CDR3, the DNA is TGTGCCAGCTCACCACCTTCGGGCCGGAGTGTAGCAGATACGCAGTATTTT. It translates to CASSPPSGRSVADTQYF. This chain joins TRBV18 and TRBJ2-3; no definite D call. From germline, CDR1 is KGHSH and CDR2 LQKENI. CDR3 length equals 17 residues. Trimming took 0 bases from V and 4 from J, leaving 17 bases between them.

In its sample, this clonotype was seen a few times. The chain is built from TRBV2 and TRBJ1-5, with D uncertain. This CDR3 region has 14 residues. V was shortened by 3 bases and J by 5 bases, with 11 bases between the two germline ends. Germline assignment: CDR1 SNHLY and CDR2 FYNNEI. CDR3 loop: CASSERFSDQPQHF. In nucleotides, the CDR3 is TGTGCCAGCAGTGAGAGGTTCTCGGATCAGCCCCAGCATTTT.

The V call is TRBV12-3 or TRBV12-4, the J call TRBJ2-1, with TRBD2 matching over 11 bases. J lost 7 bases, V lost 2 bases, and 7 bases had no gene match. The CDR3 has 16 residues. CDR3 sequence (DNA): TGTGCCAGCAGTTTACGGACTAGCGGGCTTAAAAATGAGCAGTTCTTC. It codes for CASSLRTSGLKNEQFF.

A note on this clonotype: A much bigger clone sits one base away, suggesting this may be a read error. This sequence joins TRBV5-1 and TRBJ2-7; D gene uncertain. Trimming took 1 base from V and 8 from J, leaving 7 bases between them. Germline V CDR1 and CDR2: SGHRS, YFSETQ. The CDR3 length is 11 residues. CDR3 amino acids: CASSLNGKQYF. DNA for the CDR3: TGCGCCAGCAGCTTGAATGGCAAGCAGTACTTC.

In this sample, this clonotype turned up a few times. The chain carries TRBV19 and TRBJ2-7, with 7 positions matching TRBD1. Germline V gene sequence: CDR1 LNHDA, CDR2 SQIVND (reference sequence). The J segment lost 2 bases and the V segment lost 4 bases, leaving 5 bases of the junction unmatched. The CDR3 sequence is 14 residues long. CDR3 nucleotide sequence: TGTGCCAGTAGTACGGCAGGGGGAACCTACGAGCAGTACTTC. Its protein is CASSTAGGTYEQYF.

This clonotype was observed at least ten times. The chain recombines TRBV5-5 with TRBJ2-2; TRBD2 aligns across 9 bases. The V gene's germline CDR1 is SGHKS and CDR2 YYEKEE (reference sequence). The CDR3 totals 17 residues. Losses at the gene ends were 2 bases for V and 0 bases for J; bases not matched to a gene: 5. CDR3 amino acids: CASSLGRTSANTGELFF. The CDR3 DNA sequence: TGTGCCAGCAGCTTAGGTAGGACTAGCGCGAACACCGGGGAGCTGTTTTTT.

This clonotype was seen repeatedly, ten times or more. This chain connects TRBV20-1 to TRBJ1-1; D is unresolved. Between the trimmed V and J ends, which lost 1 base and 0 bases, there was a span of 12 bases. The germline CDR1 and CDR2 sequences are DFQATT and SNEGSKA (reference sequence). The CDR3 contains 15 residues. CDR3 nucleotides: TGCAGTGCTAGAGCGCTTAGCGGCATGAACACTGAAGCTTTCTTT. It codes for CSARALSGMNTEAFF.

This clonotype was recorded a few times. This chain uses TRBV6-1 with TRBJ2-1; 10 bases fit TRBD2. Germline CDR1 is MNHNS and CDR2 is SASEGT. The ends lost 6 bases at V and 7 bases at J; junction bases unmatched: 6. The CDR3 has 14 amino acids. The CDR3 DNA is TGTGCCAGCAGGAACCTAGCGGGAGAGAATGAGCAGTTCTTC. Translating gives CASRNLAGENEQFF.

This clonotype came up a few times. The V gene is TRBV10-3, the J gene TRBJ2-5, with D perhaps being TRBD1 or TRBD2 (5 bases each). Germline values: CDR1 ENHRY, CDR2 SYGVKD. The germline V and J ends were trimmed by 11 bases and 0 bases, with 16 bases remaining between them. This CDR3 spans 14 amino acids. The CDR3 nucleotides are TGTGCCGTCGCTACCGGGACGGACCAAGAGACCCAGTACTTC. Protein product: CAVATGTDQETQYF.

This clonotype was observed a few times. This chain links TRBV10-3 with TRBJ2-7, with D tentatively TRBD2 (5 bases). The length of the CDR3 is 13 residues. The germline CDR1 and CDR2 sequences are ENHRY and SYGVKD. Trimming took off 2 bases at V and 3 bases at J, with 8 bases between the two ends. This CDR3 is CAISETDFYEQYF. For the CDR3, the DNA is TGTGCCATCAGTGAGACGGACTTCTACGAGCAGTACTTC.